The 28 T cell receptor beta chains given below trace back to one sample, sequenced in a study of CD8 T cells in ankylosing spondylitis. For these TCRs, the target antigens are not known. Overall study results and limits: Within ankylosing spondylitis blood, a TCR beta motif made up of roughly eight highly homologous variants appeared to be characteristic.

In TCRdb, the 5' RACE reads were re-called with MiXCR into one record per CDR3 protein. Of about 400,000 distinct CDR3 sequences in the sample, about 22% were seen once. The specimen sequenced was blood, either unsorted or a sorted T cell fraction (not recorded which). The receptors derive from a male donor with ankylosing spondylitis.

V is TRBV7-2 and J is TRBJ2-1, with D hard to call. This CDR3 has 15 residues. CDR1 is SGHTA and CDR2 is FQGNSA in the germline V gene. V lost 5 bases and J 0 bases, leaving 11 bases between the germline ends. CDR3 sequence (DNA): TGTGCCAGCAGCCCCGCGAGGATCTCCTACAATGAGCAGTTCTTC. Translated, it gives CASSPARISYNEQFF.

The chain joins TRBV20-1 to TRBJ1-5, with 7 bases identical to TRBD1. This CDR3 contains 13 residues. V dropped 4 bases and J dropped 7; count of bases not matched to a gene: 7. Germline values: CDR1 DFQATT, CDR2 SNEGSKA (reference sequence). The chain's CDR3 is CSATEGAWQPQHF. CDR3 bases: TGCAGTGCTACCGAGGGGGCTTGGCAGCCCCAGCATTTT.

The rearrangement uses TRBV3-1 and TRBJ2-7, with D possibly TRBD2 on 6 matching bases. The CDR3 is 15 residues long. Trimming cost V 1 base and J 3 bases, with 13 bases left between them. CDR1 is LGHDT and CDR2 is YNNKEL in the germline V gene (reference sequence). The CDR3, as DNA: TGTGCCAGCAGCCAAGTCGCGGTCGGGGGCTACGAGCAGTACTTC. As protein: CASSQVAVGGYEQYF.

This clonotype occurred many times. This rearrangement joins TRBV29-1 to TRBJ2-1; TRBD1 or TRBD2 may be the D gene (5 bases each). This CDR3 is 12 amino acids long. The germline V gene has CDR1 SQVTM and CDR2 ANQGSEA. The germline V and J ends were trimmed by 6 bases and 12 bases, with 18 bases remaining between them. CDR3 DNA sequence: TGCAGCGTCCGCCGGGACCCGGGAAGGCAGTTCTTC. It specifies CSVRRDPGRQFF.

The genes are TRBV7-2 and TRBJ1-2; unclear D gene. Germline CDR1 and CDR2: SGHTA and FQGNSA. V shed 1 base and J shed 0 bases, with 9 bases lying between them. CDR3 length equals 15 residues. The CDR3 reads CASSLDSWSNYGYTF. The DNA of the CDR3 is TGTGCCAGCAGCTTAGATAGTTGGTCTAACTATGGCTACACCTTC.

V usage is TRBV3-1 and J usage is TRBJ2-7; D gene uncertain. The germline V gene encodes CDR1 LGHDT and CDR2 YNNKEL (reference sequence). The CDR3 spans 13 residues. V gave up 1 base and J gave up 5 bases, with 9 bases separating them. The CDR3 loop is CASSQAPQNEQYF. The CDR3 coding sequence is TGTGCCAGCAGCCAAGCCCCCCAGAACGAGCAGTACTTC.

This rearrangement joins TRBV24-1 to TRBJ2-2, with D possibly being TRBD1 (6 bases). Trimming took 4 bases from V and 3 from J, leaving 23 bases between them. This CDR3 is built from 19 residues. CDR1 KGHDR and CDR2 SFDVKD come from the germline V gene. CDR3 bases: TGTGCCACCAGTGAACCCGGGACACCCACCACGCGAGACACCGGGGAGCTGTTTTTT. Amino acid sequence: CATSEPGTPTTRDTGELFF.

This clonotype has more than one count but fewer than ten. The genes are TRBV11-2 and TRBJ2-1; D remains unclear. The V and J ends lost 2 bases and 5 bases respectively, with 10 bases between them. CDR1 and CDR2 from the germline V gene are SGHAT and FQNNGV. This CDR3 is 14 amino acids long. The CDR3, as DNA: TGTGCCAGCAGCTTACTGGTTACTCACAATGAGCAGTTCTTC. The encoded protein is CASSLLVTHNEQFF.

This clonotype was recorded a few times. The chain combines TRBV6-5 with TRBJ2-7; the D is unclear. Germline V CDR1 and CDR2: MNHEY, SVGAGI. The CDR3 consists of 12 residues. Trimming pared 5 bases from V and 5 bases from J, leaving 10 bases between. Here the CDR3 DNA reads TGTGCCAGCAGTAACTACATAGACGAGCAGTACTTC. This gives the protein CASSNYIDEQYF.

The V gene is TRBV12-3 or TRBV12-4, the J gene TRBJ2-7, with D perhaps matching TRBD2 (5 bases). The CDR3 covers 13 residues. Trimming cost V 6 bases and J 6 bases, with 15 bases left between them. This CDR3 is CASSWVRGGEQYF. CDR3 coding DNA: TGTGCCAGCAGCTGGGTTCGGGGTGGCGAGCAGTACTTC.

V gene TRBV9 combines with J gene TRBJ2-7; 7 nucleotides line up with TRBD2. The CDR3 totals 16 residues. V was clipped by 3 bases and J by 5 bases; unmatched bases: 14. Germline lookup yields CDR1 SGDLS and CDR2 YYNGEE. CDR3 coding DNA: TGTGCCAGCAGCGCATTCAGCGGGGCGCTTGCGGACGAGCAGTACTTC. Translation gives CASSAFSGALADEQYF.

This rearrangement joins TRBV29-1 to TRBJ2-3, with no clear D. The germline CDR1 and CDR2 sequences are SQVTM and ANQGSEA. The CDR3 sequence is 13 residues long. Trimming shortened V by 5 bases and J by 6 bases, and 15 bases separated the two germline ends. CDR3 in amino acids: CSVMILASDTQYF. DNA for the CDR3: TGCAGCGTTATGATCCTGGCCTCGGATACGCAGTATTTT.

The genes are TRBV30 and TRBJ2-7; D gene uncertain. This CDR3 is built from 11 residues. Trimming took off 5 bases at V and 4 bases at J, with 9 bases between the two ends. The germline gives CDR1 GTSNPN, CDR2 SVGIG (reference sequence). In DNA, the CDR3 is TGTGCCTGGGGTCAGGAGTACGAGCAGTACTTC. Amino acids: CAWGQEYEQYF.

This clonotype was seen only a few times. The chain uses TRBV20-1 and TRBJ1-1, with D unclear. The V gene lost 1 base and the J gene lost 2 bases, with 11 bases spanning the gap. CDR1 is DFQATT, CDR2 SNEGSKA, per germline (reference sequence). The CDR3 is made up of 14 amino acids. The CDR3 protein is CSARGGDANTEAFF. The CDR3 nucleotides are TGCAGTGCTAGAGGCGGGGATGCCAACACTGAAGCTTTCTTT.

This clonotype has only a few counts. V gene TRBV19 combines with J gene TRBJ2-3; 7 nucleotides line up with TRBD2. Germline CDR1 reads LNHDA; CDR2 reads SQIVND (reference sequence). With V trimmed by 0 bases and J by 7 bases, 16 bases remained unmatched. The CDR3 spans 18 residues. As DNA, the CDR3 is TGTGCCAGTAGTATAGATCGTGCGGGAGCTCCGAGATCGAATACGCAGTATTTT. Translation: CASSIDRAGAPRSNTQYF.

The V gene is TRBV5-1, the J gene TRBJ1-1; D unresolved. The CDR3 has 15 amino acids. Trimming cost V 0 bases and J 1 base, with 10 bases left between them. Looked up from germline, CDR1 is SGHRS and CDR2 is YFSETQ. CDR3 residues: CASSLVGQKNTEAFF. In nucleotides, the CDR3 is TGCGCCAGCAGCTTGGTAGGCCAGAAGAACACTGAAGCTTTCTTT.

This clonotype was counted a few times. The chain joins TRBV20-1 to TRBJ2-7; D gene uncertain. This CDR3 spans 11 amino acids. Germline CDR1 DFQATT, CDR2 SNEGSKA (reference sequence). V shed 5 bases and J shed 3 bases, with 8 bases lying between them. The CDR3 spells CSAGRSYEQYF. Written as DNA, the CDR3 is TGCAGTGCTGGACGGAGCTACGAGCAGTACTTC.

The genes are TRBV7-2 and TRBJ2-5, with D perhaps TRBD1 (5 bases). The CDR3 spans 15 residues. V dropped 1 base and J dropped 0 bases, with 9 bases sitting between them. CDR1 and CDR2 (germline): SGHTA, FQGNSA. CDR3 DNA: TGTGCCAGCAGCTTAGTTAGGGGCTACCAAGAGACCCAGTACTTC. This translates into CASSLVRGYQETQYF.

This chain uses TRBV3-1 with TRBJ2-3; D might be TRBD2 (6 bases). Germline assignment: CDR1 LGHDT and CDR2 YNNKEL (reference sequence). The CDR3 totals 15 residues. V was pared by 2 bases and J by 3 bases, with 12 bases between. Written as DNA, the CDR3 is TGTGCCAGCAGCCAAATGGGAGGCGGAACAGATACGCAGTATTTT. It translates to CASSQMGGGTDTQYF.

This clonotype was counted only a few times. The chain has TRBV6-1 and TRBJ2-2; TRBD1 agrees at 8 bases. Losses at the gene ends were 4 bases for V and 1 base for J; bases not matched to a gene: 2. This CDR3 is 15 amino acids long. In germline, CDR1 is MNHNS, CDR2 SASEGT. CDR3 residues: CASSADRENTGELFF. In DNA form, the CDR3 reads TGTGCCAGCAGTGCGGACAGGGAGAACACCGGGGAGCTGTTTTTT.

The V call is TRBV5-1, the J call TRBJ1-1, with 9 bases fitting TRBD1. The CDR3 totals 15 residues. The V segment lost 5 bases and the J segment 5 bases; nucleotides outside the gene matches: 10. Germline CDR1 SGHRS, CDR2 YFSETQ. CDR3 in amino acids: CASSLTGGSTTEAFF. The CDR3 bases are TGCGCCAGCAGTCTCACAGGGGGCTCTACGACTGAAGCTTTCTTT.

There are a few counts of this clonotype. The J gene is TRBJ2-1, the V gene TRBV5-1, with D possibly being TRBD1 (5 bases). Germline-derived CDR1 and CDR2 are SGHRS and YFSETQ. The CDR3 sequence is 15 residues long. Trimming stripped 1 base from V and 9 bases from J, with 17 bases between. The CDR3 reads CASSLLGASTGEQFF. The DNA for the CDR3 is TGCGCCAGCAGCTTGTTAGGGGCATCAACGGGTGAGCAGTTCTTC.

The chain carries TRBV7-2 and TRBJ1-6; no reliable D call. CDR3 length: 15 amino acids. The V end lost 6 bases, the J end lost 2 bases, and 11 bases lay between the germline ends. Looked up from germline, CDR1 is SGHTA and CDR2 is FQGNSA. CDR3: CASRRNIAYNSPLHF. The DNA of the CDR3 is TGTGCCAGCAGAAGGAATATCGCCTATAATTCACCCCTCCACTTT.

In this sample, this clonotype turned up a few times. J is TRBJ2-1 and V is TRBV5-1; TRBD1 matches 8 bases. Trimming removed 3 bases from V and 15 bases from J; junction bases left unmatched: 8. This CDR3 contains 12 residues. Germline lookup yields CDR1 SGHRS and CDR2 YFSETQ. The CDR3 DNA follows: TGCGCCAGCAGCTCCCAACAGGGGGAAGGGTTCTTC. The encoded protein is CASSSQQGEGFF.

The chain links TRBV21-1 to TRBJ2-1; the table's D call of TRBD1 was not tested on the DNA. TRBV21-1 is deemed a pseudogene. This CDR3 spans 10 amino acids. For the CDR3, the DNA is TGTGCCAGCAGCCCCCGGGAGCAGTTCTTC. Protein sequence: CASSPREQFF.

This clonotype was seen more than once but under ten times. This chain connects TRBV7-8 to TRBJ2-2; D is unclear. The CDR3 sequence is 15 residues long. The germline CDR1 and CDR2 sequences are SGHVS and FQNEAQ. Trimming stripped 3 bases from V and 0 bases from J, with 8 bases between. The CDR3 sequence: CASSFPGPNTGELFF. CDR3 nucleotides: TGTGCCAGCAGCTTCCCAGGCCCGAACACCGGGGAGCTGTTTTTT.

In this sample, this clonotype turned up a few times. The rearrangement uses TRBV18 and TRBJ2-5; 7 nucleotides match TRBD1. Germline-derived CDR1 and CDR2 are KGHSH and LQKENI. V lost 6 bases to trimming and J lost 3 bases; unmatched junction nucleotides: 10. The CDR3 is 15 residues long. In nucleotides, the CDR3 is TGTGCCAGCTCCCCTCGACAGGGAGAAGAAGAGACCCAGTACTTC. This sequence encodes CASSPRQGEEETQYF.

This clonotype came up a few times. CDR3 loop: CASRVHEQYF. As DNA, the CDR3 is TGTGCCAGCCGGGTGCACGAGCAGTACTTC. The rearrangement joins TRBV12-3 or TRBV12-4 to TRBJ2-7; the D is unclear. V lost 8 bases and J 5 bases, leaving 7 bases between the germline ends. This CDR3 is built from 10 residues.